This T cell receptor beta chain was found in a study of cytomegalovirus exposure and HLA in healthy donors. Regarding the study as a whole: A later analysis linked 15,000 to 20,000 TCR beta sequences to HLA alleles at 0.05 false discovery rate.

PCR primers comprised 60 Vbeta and 13 Jbeta primers. Clones were sequenced by immunoSEQ multiplex PCR, and TCRdb holds only the in-frame ones, with some missing. The sample lists approximately 150,000 clones; approximately 80% were seen once. With respect to this clone: Its antigen is not identified. Other DNA sequences in the sample encode the same CDR3.

V lost 0 bases and J lost 4; bases outside the gene matches: 0. The CDR3 has 13 residues. Per germline, CDR1 GTSNPN and CDR2 SVGIG (reference sequence). The source material was PBMCs. The TCR comes from a man aged 35 to 55 in good health and CMV-seronegative. The gene calls are TRBV30 and TRBJ1-5; 7 nucleotides match TRBD1. The CDR3 DNA reads TGTGCCTGGAGTGTGACAGGGAATCAGCCCCAGCATTTT. It translates to CAWSVTGNQPQHF.